This T cell receptor (beta chain) was captured in a study of T-cell reconstitution after alpha-beta-depleted transplantation in children (dated by TCRdb to 2016 to 2017). The study in broad terms: T-cell immune reconstitution after TCRalphabeta/CD19-depleted allogeneic hematopoietic cell transplantation in children was quantitatively tracked in the study by means of TCR repertoire profiling. Study-wide conclusions, independent of this receptor: About two months after transplant, the apparently early recovery of alphabetaT-cell counts reportedly depended on just several hundred clones that had expanded rapidly and came from non-depleted graft cells. The frequencies of hyperexpanded clones fell over the following months, and after one year, T-cell counts and TCRbeta diversity were mostly attributed to newly produced T cells. In some patients, the high TCRbeta diversity seen at day 60 was put down to recipient T cells and intrathymic progenitors that had survived conditioning.

Libraries were prepared through PCR. The data were produced on an Illumina HiSeq 2500. TCR libraries were prepared with molecular barcoding, using unique molecular identifiers to normalize TCRbeta repertoire quantification. TCRdb reprocessing: public reads trimmed at Q25 with fastp, clones called with MiXCR, in-frame beta chains kept. For every CDR3 protein sequence, its rows merge into one entry that carries the most common genes and DNA. The sample profile shows just over 200,000 distinct CDR3 sequences; about 8.4% of them were found once. The ten most abundant clones make up roughly 35% of the sample. This clonotype was recorded a few times. Its antigen is still unknown. No base quality information exists; no much larger clone differs at one position. From V the trimming removes 2 bases and from J it removes 4 bases, while the gene matches leave 4 bases of the junction unaccounted for. The CDR3 holds 14 amino acids from the cysteine to the phenylalanine. Here the CDR3 DNA is all that survives: 42 bases in frame from base 1. In the germline V gene, CDR1 corresponds to KGHSH and CDR2 to LQKENI.

The sample's treatment or condition, from its label and the paper: allogeneic hematopoietic cell transplantation with graft depleted of TCRalphabeta T cells and CD19 B cells. The children who served as transplant recipients had been given grafts of TCRalphabeta/CD19-depleted allogeneic hematopoietic cells. The TCR comes from a male patient aged 2-15 years who had a stem cell transplant for acute myeloid leukemia, so the T cells may come from the graft donor. The chain is assembled from TRBV18 and TRBJ1-2, with 7 junctional bases fitting TRBD1. Sequencing was performed on PBMCs, mostly from graft donor cells, taken 360 days after TCRalphabeta/CD19-depleted stem cell transplant. The CDR3 sequence is CASSPWDSSYGYTF. The nucleotide sequence is given as TGTGCCAGCTCACCATGGGACAGCTCCTATGGCTACACCTTC.